Sequencing of this T cell receptor beta chain was carried out in a study of CD8 T cells in ankylosing spondylitis. The TCR beta libraries were generated through quantitative 5'-RACE incorporating molecular barcodes. TCRdb independently ran MiXCR on the 5' RACE reads; one entry per CDR3 protein. In the table there are 340,000 or so distinct CDR3 sequences, approximately 15% of which are singletons. This CDR3 is 14 amino acids long. In germline, CDR1 is MNHEY, CDR2 SVGAGI. V gave up 0 bases and J gave up 8 bases; unmatched junction bases: 6. As concerns this clonotype: As yet, its antigen is unknown.

Whole-study results and caveats: From matched ankylosing spondylitis synovial fluid, disease-linked clones were reportedly recovered at significantly enriched levels. Clones linked to the disease showed a CD8+ phenotype. They occurred at relatively low frequencies in peripheral blood. Before this, some motif variants had been reported in reactive arthritis synovial fluid and blood.

This rearrangement joins TRBV6-5 to TRBJ1-2; TRBD1 agrees at 7 bases. The receptor's source is a male donor with ankylosing spondylitis or in good health (not recorded which). The specimen sequenced was blood, either unsorted or a sorted T cell fraction (not recorded which). This CDR3 is CASSYSTGDGGYTF. The CDR3 DNA sequence: TGTGCCAGCAGTTACTCAACAGGGGACGGGGGCTACACCTTC.